Below, 23 T cell receptor beta chains from the same sample are listed, as sequenced in a study of blood T cell repertoires in COVID-19. Only in-frame clones appear in the TCRdb table, and some are missing; sequencing was by immunoSEQ multiplex PCR. The sample has roughly 250,000 clones, 83% seen once. The specimen was peripheral blood. The receptors stem from a human donor in a cohort sampled during active COVID-19.

This clone showed up just once. This chain's CDR3 is CASSVSTGALNYGYTF. CDR3 bases: TGTGCCAGCAGCGTTTCGACAGGGGCCCTTAACTATGGCTACACCTTC. V and J are TRBV9 and TRBJ1-2; 8 bases line up with TRBD1. J lost 1 base, V lost 2 bases, and 7 bases had no gene match. This CDR3 contains 16 residues. Per the germline V gene, CDR1 is SGDLS and CDR2 is YYNGEE.

The genes are TRBV24-1 and TRBJ2-5, with no clear D. CDR1 and CDR2 (germline): KGHDR, SFDVKD. V gave up 3 bases and J gave up 2 bases, with 12 bases separating them. This CDR3 has 15 amino acids. The CDR3 sequence is CATSDPRGRQETQYF. The CDR3 DNA sequence: TGTGCCACCAGTGATCCTCGAGGCCGGCAAGAGACCCAGTACTTC.

This clone has a single count. This sequence joins TRBV19 and TRBJ2-2, with 7 bases matching TRBD1. From germline, CDR1 is LNHDA and CDR2 SQIVND (reference sequence). The trim removed 9 bases at V and 0 bases at J, leaving 13 bases unmatched. The CDR3 runs to 17 residues. CDR3 in amino acids: CASSQGNRGSNTGELFF. The CDR3 DNA follows: TGTGCCAGCTCCCAGGGAAACAGGGGATCGAACACCGGGGAGCTGTTTTTT.

The gene calls are TRBV10-3 and TRBJ2-6, with D maybe TRBD1 (5 bases). Germline CDR1 and CDR2: ENHRY and SYGVKD. The V end was cut by 2 bases, the J end by 0 bases, with 11 bases between. The CDR3 loop spans 17 amino acids. CDR3 bases: TGTGCCATCAGTGAGAGGGGTTCGAGCTCTGGGGCCAACGTCCTGACTTTC. Translation: CAISERGSSSGANVLTF.

This rearrangement joins TRBV2 to TRBJ1-6, with D unclear. The ends were cut back, 4 bases at V and 9 bases at J, with 10 bases in the middle. CDR1 is SNHLY, CDR2 FYNNEI, per germline. The length of the CDR3 is 13 residues. CDR3 DNA sequence: TGTGCCAGCAGTGGTCGAGAGGGTTCACCCCTCCACTTT. This encodes CASSGREGSPLHF.

The V call is TRBV15, the J call TRBJ2-2; 9 bases are a match to TRBD2. The CDR3 consists of 16 residues. The V segment lost 8 bases and the J segment 0 bases; nucleotides outside the gene matches: 7. From germline, CDR1 is LNHNV and CDR2 YYDKDF (reference sequence). CDR3 sequence reads: CATCRSGRSNTGELFF. The CDR3 bases are TGTGCCACCTGTAGGAGCGGGAGGTCGAACACCGGGGAGCTGTTTTTT.

This clone has just one count. V and J are TRBV24-1 and TRBJ2-7, with a weak D call TRBD1 (6 bases). Germline values: CDR1 KGHDR, CDR2 SFDVKD. Trimming pared 3 bases from V and 5 bases from J, leaving 10 bases between. This CDR3 spans 13 amino acids. The CDR3 spells CATSDPKGDEQYF. The DNA for the CDR3 is TGTGCCACCAGTGATCCGAAGGGGGACGAGCAGTACTTC.

The chain carries TRBV7-2 and TRBJ2-3; 12 bases are shared with TRBD2. This CDR3 is 15 amino acids long. Germline lookup yields CDR1 SGHTA and CDR2 FQGNSA. V lost 5 bases to trimming and J lost 2 bases; unmatched junction nucleotides: 2. This chain's CDR3 is CASSGLAGNTDTQYF. CDR3 nucleotides: TGTGCCAGCAGCGGACTAGCGGGGAACACAGATACGCAGTATTTT.

V usage is TRBV9 and J usage is TRBJ2-1; 9 positions agree with TRBD1. CDR3 length equals 15 residues. CDR1 and CDR2 from the germline V gene are SGDLS and YYNGEE. J was trimmed by 7 bases and V by 4 bases; bases with no gene match: 9. This chain's CDR3 is CASSPPGQGRNEQFF. CDR3 nucleotides: TGTGCCAGCAGCCCACCGGGACAGGGTCGTAATGAGCAGTTCTTC.

The chain couples TRBV19 to TRBJ1-1; weak D call: TRBD1 (5 bases). The CDR3 has 15 amino acids. With 6 bases removed from V and 1 base from J, the gap between germline ends came to 15 bases. Germline lookup yields CDR1 LNHDA and CDR2 SQIVND (reference sequence). CDR3 protein: CASRRLDIQNTEAFF. In nucleotides, the CDR3 is TGTGCCAGTAGAAGGCTGGACATTCAGAACACTGAAGCTTTCTTT. Combining the CDR3 with reference TRBV19 and TRBJ1-1 gives the whole variable domain DGGITQSPKYLFRKEGQNVTLSCEQNLNHDAMYWYRQDPGQGLRLIYYSQIVNDFQKGDIAEGYSVSREKKESFPLTVTSAQKNPTAFYLCASRRLDIQNTEAFFGQGTRLTVV.

The table lists this clone with a few counts. The chain recombines TRBV3-1 (or the pseudogene TRBV3-2) with TRBJ2-3, with 8 bases that match TRBD2. The CDR3 has 15 residues. Trimming took 3 bases from V and 5 from J; bases not matched to a gene: 7. CDR1 LGHDT and CDR2 YNNKEL come from the germline V gene (reference sequence). For the CDR3, the DNA is TGTGCCAGCAGCCAGACGGGAGGGGGAGGAGATACGCAGTATTTT. It specifies CASSQTGGGGDTQYF.

This chain connects TRBV5-1 to TRBJ1-6, with 7 bases lining up with TRBD1. Germline V CDR1 and CDR2: SGHRS, YFSETQ. CDR3 size: 19 residues. With 0 bases clipped from V and 0 bases from J, the junction kept 9 bases outside the gene matches. CDR3 nucleotide sequence: TGCGCCAGCAGCTTGGACAGGGGCGATGAGAGCTCCTATAATTCACCCCTCCACTTT. This gives the protein CASSLDRGDESSYNSPLHF.

The chain links TRBV7-9 to TRBJ1-2, with 10 bases identical to TRBD1. Germline loops: CDR1 SEHNR, CDR2 FQNEAQ (reference sequence). V trimming: 6 bases; J trimming: 5 bases; junction bases outside the gene matches: 6. This CDR3 comprises 14 residues. In nucleotides, the CDR3 is TGTGCCAGCAGTTCTGACAGGGGGCCTTATGGCTACACCTTC. This encodes CASSSDRGPYGYTF.

This clone was seen at least ten times. The V gene is TRBV19, the J gene TRBJ1-2; D is ambiguous. Germline V CDR1 and CDR2: LNHDA, SQIVND (reference sequence). This CDR3 has 14 residues. Between the trimmed V and J ends, which lost 4 bases and 5 bases, there was a span of 14 bases. The CDR3 DNA sequence: TGTGCCAGTAGTAGGTATACCTCGGGGTATGGCTACACCTTC. Translated, it gives CASSRYTSGYGYTF. The full variable domain, with the rest looked up from reference TRBV19 and TRBJ1-2, is DGGITQSPKYLFRKEGQNVTLSCEQNLNHDAMYWYRQDPGQGLRLIYYSQIVNDFQKGDIAEGYSVSREKKESFPLTVTSAQKNPTAFYLCASSRYTSGYGYTFGSGTRLTVV.

The chain recombines TRBV19 with TRBJ2-2; tentative D call: TRBD2 (6 bases). The germline V gene has CDR1 LNHDA and CDR2 SQIVND (reference sequence). The CDR3 length is 14 residues. Trimming shortened V by 6 bases and J by 2 bases, and 10 bases separated the two germline ends. In DNA form, the CDR3 reads TGTGCCAGTAGCGGTAGCGGAAACACCGGGGAGCTGTTTTTT. This sequence encodes CASSGSGNTGELFF.

This chain joins TRBV5-1 and TRBJ2-7, with D possibly matching TRBD1 (5 bases). Germline-derived CDR1 and CDR2 are SGHRS and YFSETQ. V was trimmed by 0 bases and J by 5 bases, leaving 9 bases between them. This CDR3 is 13 amino acids long. Written as DNA, the CDR3 is TGCGCCAGCAGCTTGGGGGGCGTCGACGAGCAGTACTTC. It specifies CASSLGGVDEQYF.

The chain combines TRBV6-4 with TRBJ1-1, with 8 bases matching TRBD1. CDR1 and CDR2 from the germline V gene are MRHNA and SNTAGT. J lost 6 bases, V lost 6 bases, and 12 bases had no gene match. This CDR3 spans 15 amino acids. The CDR3 loop reads CASRRDRHSEAEAFF. The DNA for the CDR3 is TGTGCCAGCAGGAGGGACAGGCATTCCGAAGCTGAAGCTTTCTTT.

In its sample, this clone was seen once. The chain recombines TRBV10-3 with TRBJ2-1; D gene ambiguous. V shed 6 bases and J shed 8 bases, with 17 bases lying between them. Per the germline V gene, CDR1 is ENHRY and CDR2 is SYGVKD. This CDR3 region has 14 residues. The CDR3 DNA reads TGTGCCATCAGCCAAGAGAACCAAAAGTATGAGCAGTTCTTC. It yields the protein CAISQENQKYEQFF.

The gene calls are TRBV29-1 and TRBJ1-2, with 9 bases fitting TRBD1. V was clipped by 7 bases and J by 4 bases; unmatched bases: 10. Germline lookup yields CDR1 SQVTM and CDR2 ANQGSEA. The CDR3 loop spans 14 amino acids. CDR3 amino acids: CSGKLQGASYGYTF. The CDR3 DNA sequence: TGCAGCGGCAAGTTACAGGGGGCGAGCTATGGCTACACCTTC.

This chain uses TRBV7-2 with TRBJ1-4; D not resolved. Germline-derived CDR1 and CDR2 are SGHTA and FQGNSA. The CDR3 contains 15 residues. V was pared by 4 bases and J by 3 bases, with 12 bases between. DNA of the CDR3: TGTGCCAGCAGCTATTCCGGGGAACCTAATGAAAAACTGTTTTTT. Amino acid sequence: CASSYSGEPNEKLFF.

V is TRBV6-4 and J is TRBJ1-6; maybe TRBD1 (6 bases). V shed 3 bases and J shed 7 bases, with 13 bases lying between them. The CDR3 sequence is 15 residues long. The germline CDR1 and CDR2 sequences are MRHNA and SNTAGT. The CDR3 sequence: CASSDLGAGNSPLHF. CDR3 DNA sequence: TGTGCCAGCAGTGATCTGGGGGCTGGAAATTCACCCCTCCACTTT.

The chain is built from TRBV3-1 (or the pseudogene TRBV3-2) and TRBJ1-5; 8 bases match TRBD1. This CDR3 region has 15 residues. Losses at the gene ends were 1 base for V and 4 bases for J; bases not matched to a gene: 3. Germline-derived CDR1 and CDR2 are LGHDT and YNNKEL (reference sequence). The CDR3 bases are TGTGCCAGCAGCCAAGCGGGACAGGTGAATCAGCCCCAGCATTTT. Amino acids: CASSQAGQVNQPQHF.

J is TRBJ2-7 and V is TRBV24-1; no firm D call. V was cut by 4 bases and J by 6 bases, with 15 bases left in between. Germline CDR1 KGHDR, CDR2 SFDVKD. This CDR3 has 14 residues. This CDR3 reads CATSDPRFPVEQYF. The CDR3, as DNA: TGTGCCACCAGTGACCCCAGGTTTCCCGTCGAGCAGTACTTC.